The present entry profiles one T cell receptor beta chain with its context. Its antigen is currently unknown. This entry comes from a study of OX40 agonist ivuxolimab in advanced cancers. At the level of the study: Patients enrolled in dose escalation were diagnosed with hepatocellular carcinoma, melanoma, renal cell or head and neck cancer. At 65% to 90% male, the cohort had a mean age of approximately 64 years, ranging from roughly 20 to 80. Findings and limits, study-wide: Compared with CD4+, CD8+ T cells on average had more expanded clones. Among expanded peripheral T cells, antigen specificity went undetermined.

The germline V gene encodes CDR1 SSHAT and CDR2 FNYEAQ (reference sequence). Deletions cut 4 bases from V and 10 bases from J, with 17 bases between. This CDR3 is 14 amino acids long. Generated by immunoSEQ multiplex PCR, the TCRdb table keeps only in-frame clones and is missing some. Among 60,000 to 75,000 clones listed, 83% were seen once. The chain employs TRBV7-7 and TRBJ2-1; D is tentatively TRBD1 or TRBD2 (5 bases each). This TCR derives from an adult with an advanced solid tumor such as melanoma, head and neck, liver or kidney cancer. Sequenced here: CD4+ or CD8+ T cells sorted from blood, sampled in a trial of the OX40 agonist ivuxolimab. The CDR3 DNA is TGTGCCAGCAGCTCTGATGCTGCAGGGACGGAGCAGTTCTTC. Its translation is CASSSDAAGTEQFF.